This T cell receptor (beta chain) was identified in a study of cytomegalovirus exposure and HLA in healthy donors. Whole-study findings and limits: Cytomegalovirus status was reportedly diagnosed by the classifier with high sensitivity and specificity. Later work associated over 15,000 TCR beta sequences with HLA alleles at 0.05 false discovery rate.

As regards this clone: The antigen is undetermined.

A multiplex PCR was run with 60 Vbeta primers and 13 Jbeta primers. Sequenced by immunoSEQ multiplex PCR; TCRdb stores in-frame clones only, minus some. This table holds about 160,000 clones, 71% found once. This CDR3 contains 15 residues. V gave up 3 bases and J gave up 5 bases; unmatched junction bases: 5. The germline V gene encodes CDR1 MGHRA and CDR2 YSYEKL. The chain carries TRBV4-1 and TRBJ1-1; 11 nucleotides line up with TRBD1. The receptor was derived from a woman aged 25 to 39 in good health and CMV-seronegative. Sequenced sample: PBMCs. The CDR3 loop reads CASSHRDRGWTEAFF. CDR3 nucleotide sequence: TGCGCCAGCAGCCACCGGGACAGGGGGTGGACTGAAGCTTTCTTT.